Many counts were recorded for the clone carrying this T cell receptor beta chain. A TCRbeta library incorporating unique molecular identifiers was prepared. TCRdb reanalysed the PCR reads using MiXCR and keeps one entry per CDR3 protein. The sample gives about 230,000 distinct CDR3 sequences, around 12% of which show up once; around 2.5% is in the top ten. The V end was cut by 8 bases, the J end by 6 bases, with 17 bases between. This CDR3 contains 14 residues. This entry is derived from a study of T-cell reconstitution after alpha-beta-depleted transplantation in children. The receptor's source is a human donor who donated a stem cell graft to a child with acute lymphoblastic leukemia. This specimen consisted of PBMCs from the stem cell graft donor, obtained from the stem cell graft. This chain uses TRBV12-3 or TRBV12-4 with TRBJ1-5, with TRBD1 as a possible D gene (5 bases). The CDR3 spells CASSEGRVGQPQHF. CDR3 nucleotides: TGTGCCAGCTCCGAGGGCAGGGTGGGTCAGCCCCAGCATTTT.